Below, 30 T cell receptor beta chains from the same sample are listed, as sequenced in a study of metastatic and nonmetastatic thyroid tumors. MiXCR was used by TCRdb to re-call the PCR reads. The profile shows roughly 83,000 clones, about 15% of them singletons. Patients underwent thyroid surgery, and none had received any treatment before it. Sequenced input: blood. The receptors stem from a female donor with papillary thyroid cancer or a benign thyroid nodule (not recorded which). Some clones in this sample may be carry-over from other donors' samples.

As regards this clone: A much bigger clone sits one base away, suggesting this may be a read error. This rearrangement joins TRBV4-1 to TRBJ2-5; 9 bases agree with TRBD1. The germline gives CDR1 MGHRA, CDR2 YSYEKL. This CDR3 comprises 16 residues. After removal of 1 base from V and 4 bases from J, the junction contained 7 bases not matched to a gene. The CDR3 is CASSQGDRVRRETQYF. In nucleotides, the CDR3 is TGCGCCAGCAGCCAAGGGGACAGGGTGCGAAGAGAGACCCAGTACTTC.

Points on this clone: A much larger clone lies one base from this, so it may be a read error. This sequence joins TRBV20-1 and TRBJ2-3; TRBD2 aligns across 7 bases. In germline, CDR1 is DFQATT, CDR2 SNEGSKA (reference sequence). CDR3 length: 13 amino acids. The CDR3 reads CSEVLAGTDTQYF. CDR3 bases: TGCAGCGAGGTCCTAGCGGGCACAGATACGCAGTATTTT.

This clone was detected ten times or more. This sequence joins TRBV9 and TRBJ1-5; possibly TRBD1 for D (6 bases). The germline V and J ends were trimmed by 0 bases and 7 bases, with 8 bases remaining between them. The CDR3 has 13 amino acids. CDR1 and CDR2 (germline): SGDLS, YYNGEE. DNA for the CDR3: TGTGCCAGCAGCGTAGCAGGGGAACAGCCCCAGCATTTT. It is translated as CASSVAGEQPQHF.

This clone has more than one count but fewer than ten. The chain joins TRBV28 to TRBJ2-5; D is perhaps TRBD1 (6 bases). The CDR3 extends over 16 amino acids. Germline CDR1 is MDHEN and CDR2 is SYDVKM. Trimming took 6 bases from V and 2 from J, leaving 19 bases between them. The CDR3 is CASRPQGSALQETQYF. In DNA form, the CDR3 reads TGTGCCAGCAGACCACAGGGAAGCGCGCTACAAGAGACCCAGTACTTC.

This clone was counted at least ten times. The CDR3 reads CSATSPSGGTYEQYF. Here the CDR3 DNA reads TGCAGTGCTACATCTCCTAGCGGGGGGACCTACGAGCAGTACTTC. The chain uses TRBV20-1 and TRBJ2-7; 11 bases line up with TRBD2. The trim removed 4 bases at V and 2 bases at J, leaving 7 bases unmatched. The CDR3 sequence is 15 residues long. CDR1 DFQATT and CDR2 SNEGSKA come from the germline V gene (reference sequence).

The table lists this clone with many counts. CDR3 nucleotides: TGTGCCAGCAGCCAAGGGAGTTGGGATGCGGGGGCTTACGAGCAGTACTTC. This encodes CASSQGSWDAGAYEQYF. The rearrangement links TRBV4-2 to TRBJ2-7; possible D gene TRBD2, 7 bases. Germline-derived CDR1 and CDR2 are LGHNA and YNFKEQ. The CDR3 extends over 17 amino acids. The ends were cut back, 1 base at V and 4 bases at J, with 20 bases in the middle.

This clone was recorded a few times. The DNA of the CDR3 is TGTGCCAGCAGCCCAAATGGCGGGAGGTGGGATACGCAGTATTTT. Translated: CASSPNGGRWDTQYF. The chain couples TRBV7-3 to TRBJ2-3, with 8 bases identical to TRBD2. The germline V gene has CDR1 SGHTA and CDR2 FQGTGA. This CDR3 has 15 amino acids. The J segment lost 6 bases and the V segment lost 5 bases, leaving 10 bases of the junction unmatched.

This clone has more than one count but fewer than ten. CDR3 in amino acids: CASSRASGGVGTDTQYF. The CDR3 DNA is TGTGCCAGCAGCCGCGCTAGCGGGGGGGTCGGGACAGATACGCAGTATTTT. V and J are TRBV3-1 and TRBJ2-3; 12 nucleotides align to TRBD2. The CDR3 has 17 residues. Germline trimming cut 4 bases from V and 3 bases from J; bases unmatched to any gene: 8. Germline V gene sequence: CDR1 LGHDT, CDR2 YNNKEL (reference sequence).

This clone occurred many times. The gene calls are TRBV6-2 or TRBV6-3 and TRBJ2-5; a possible D gene is TRBD2 (6 bases). This CDR3 contains 12 residues. The V gene's germline CDR1 is MNHEY and CDR2 SVGEGT. V lost 5 bases and J 2 bases, leaving 6 bases between the germline ends. The CDR3 protein is CASSRGQETQYF. In DNA form, the CDR3 reads TGTGCCAGCAGTCGGGGGCAAGAGACCCAGTACTTC.

Notes on this clone: Within the sample, other DNA sequences also encode this same CDR3. The chain is built from TRBV4-2 and TRBJ2-3; D is undetermined. The germline V and J ends were trimmed by 4 bases and 3 bases, with 17 bases remaining between them. Per the germline V gene, CDR1 is LGHNA and CDR2 is YNFKEQ. This CDR3 has 16 amino acids. For the CDR3, the DNA is TGTGCCAGCAGCCTTTTAGCCGCTGTTACGACAGATACGCAGTATTTT. Translated, it gives CASSLLAAVTTDTQYF.

This clone was observed at least ten times. The chain uses TRBV9 and TRBJ2-5; tentative D call: TRBD1 (7 bases). This CDR3 has 15 residues. V was shortened by 5 bases and J by 5 bases, with 19 bases between the two germline ends. CDR1 SGDLS and CDR2 YYNGEE come from the germline V gene. This CDR3 is CASSSSRGAWETQYF. In DNA form, the CDR3 reads TGTGCCAGCAGTTCTAGCAGGGGGGCTTGGGAGACCCAGTACTTC.

This clone was detected many times. The chain uses TRBV29-1 and TRBJ2-3; a possible D gene is TRBD2 (5 bases). The CDR3 has 12 amino acids. V lost 7 bases, J lost 2 bases, and 10 bases lay in between. Per germline, CDR1 SQVTM and CDR2 ANQGSEA. As DNA, the CDR3 is TGCAGCGCCTCTCGGGACACAGATACGCAGTATTTT. It specifies CSASRDTDTQYF.

This clone was detected a few times. A much larger clone lies a single base off, so this may be a read error. The V call is TRBV19, the J call TRBJ1-5, with D maybe TRBD1 (6 bases). The V gene's germline CDR1 is LNHDA and CDR2 SQIVND (reference sequence). This CDR3 region has 14 residues. V was clipped by 4 bases and J by 10 bases, with 17 bases between them. CDR3 loop: CASSTSTTGHPQHF. In DNA form, the CDR3 reads TGTGCCAGTAGTACTTCGACAACAGGGCATCCCCAGCATTTT.

This clone was seen at least ten times. This chain connects TRBV6-2 or TRBV6-3 to TRBJ2-3, with D possibly TRBD2 on 5 matching bases. The CDR3 runs to 13 residues. The germline V and J ends were trimmed by 1 base and 6 bases, with 8 bases remaining between them. The V gene's germline CDR1 is MNHEY and CDR2 SVGEGT. The CDR3 is CASSYLASDTQYF. CDR3 DNA sequence: TGTGCCAGCAGTTACTTAGCGAGTGATACGCAGTATTTT.

The chain employs TRBV2 and TRBJ2-1; no clear D. From germline, CDR1 is SNHLY and CDR2 FYNNEI. This CDR3 has 13 residues. Trimming stripped 3 bases from V and 10 bases from J, with 13 bases between. The CDR3 bases are TGTGCCAGCAGTGATCGTATAATGGGCGAGCAGTTCTTC. Its translation is CASSDRIMGEQFF.

Note on this clone: A much more abundant neighbour one base away suggests this may be a read error. The chain combines TRBV5-6 with TRBJ2-2; D may correspond to TRBD1 or TRBD2 (6 bases each). CDR1 SGHDT and CDR2 YYEEEE come from the germline V gene. The CDR3 runs 17 residues. Here the CDR3 reads CASSLVLGGRETVELFF. CDR3 coding DNA: TGTGCCAGCAGCTTGGTGTTGGGGGGCAGAGAAACCGTGGAGCTGTTTTTT.

This clone has more than one count but fewer than ten. Other DNA sequences of this sample code for an identical CDR3. The gene calls are TRBV14 and TRBJ2-3, with D tentatively TRBD1 (5 bases). CDR1 is SGHDN and CDR2 is FVKESK in the germline V gene. V lost 4 bases and J lost 0, with 11 bases in between. The CDR3 contains 15 residues. The CDR3 DNA is TGTGCCAGCAGCCGGACACACCTAAGCACAGATACGCAGTATTTT. It is translated as CASSRTHLSTDTQYF.

In its sample, this clone was seen a few times. An end of the junction does not agree with germline; a read error may underlie this. The genes are TRBV6-2 or TRBV6-3 and TRBJ2-7; 7 nucleotides agree with TRBD1. CDR3 length equals 16 residues. Germline-derived CDR1 and CDR2 are MNHEY and SVGEGT. The CDR3, as DNA: TGTGTCAGCAGTTTAGGCACTACAGGGGACGTGAACGAGCAGTACTTC. It codes for CVSSLGTTGDVNEQYF.

In this sample, this clone turned up many times. The chain combines TRBV19 with TRBJ2-2, with D possibly matching TRBD2 (5 bases). The V and J ends lost 3 bases and 2 bases respectively, with 7 bases between them. The CDR3 is 14 amino acids. Germline assignment: CDR1 LNHDA and CDR2 SQIVND (reference sequence). The DNA for the CDR3 is TGTGCCAGTAGTATCGAGGGCAACACCGGGGAGCTGTTTTTT. This codes for CASSIEGNTGELFF.

In its sample, this clone was seen many times. At one of its ends the junction is not consistent with the germline gene, which may arise from a read error. The chain links TRBV7-7 to TRBJ2-1; TRBD2 matches 10 bases. Per the germline V gene, CDR1 is SSHAT and CDR2 is FNYEAQ (reference sequence). This CDR3 has 15 amino acids. CDR3 sequence (DNA): TGTGCTAGCAGCCCGACTAGCGGGCCCCACAATGAGCAGTTCTTC. It codes for CASSPTSGPHNEQFF.

This clone has ten or more counts. The J gene is TRBJ2-3, the V gene TRBV20-1; perhaps D is TRBD1 or TRBD2 (5 bases each). The CDR3 totals 14 residues. Germline assignment: CDR1 DFQATT and CDR2 SNEGSKA (reference sequence). V gave up 2 bases and J gave up 0 bases, with 9 bases separating them. CDR3 nucleotides: TGCAGTGCTAGAAGGGGACGTAGCACAGATACGCAGTATTTT. It encodes CSARRGRSTDTQYF.

This clone was seen only a few times. A much larger clone lies one base from this, so it may be a read error. At the DNA level, this CDR3 is encoded by other sequences in the same sample as well. This chain uses TRBV5-1 with TRBJ2-5; tentatively, D is TRBD1 (7 bases). This CDR3 contains 13 residues. CDR1 is SGHRS, CDR2 YFSETQ, per germline. V was clipped by 2 bases and J by 8 bases, with 13 bases between them. In DNA, the CDR3 is TGCGCCAGCAGCTTTGGGCAGGGGGGTACCCAGTACTTC. Its protein is CASSFGQGGTQYF.

This clone has a count of ten or more. This chain links TRBV20-1 with TRBJ2-1; 10 bases fit TRBD2. This CDR3 is 10 amino acids long. Germline V gene data show CDR1 as DFQATT and CDR2 as SNEGSKA (reference sequence). Germline trimming cut 5 bases from V and 12 bases from J; bases unmatched to any gene: 1. The CDR3 DNA reads as TGCAGTGCTTCTAGCGGGGGGCAGTTCTTC. Its protein is CSASSGGQFF.

The sample holds many counts of this clone. V gene TRBV5-6 combines with J gene TRBJ1-1, with 8 bases fitting TRBD1. The germline V gene has CDR1 SGHDT and CDR2 YYEEEE. There are 16 residues in the CDR3. J was trimmed by 0 bases and V by 0 bases; bases with no gene match: 4. The CDR3 here is CASSLEVDRVNTEAFF. The CDR3 nucleotides are TGTGCCAGCAGCTTGGAGGTGGACAGGGTGAACACTGAAGCTTTCTTT. The full variable domain, completed using reference TRBV5-6 and TRBJ1-1, is DAGVTQSPTHLIKTRGQQVTLRCSPKSGHDTVSWYQQALGQGPQFIFQYYEEEERQRGNFPDRFSGHQFPNYSSELNVNALLLGDSALYLCASSLEVDRVNTEAFFGQGTRLTVV.

The chain has TRBV5-6 and TRBJ2-5, with D tentatively TRBD1 (6 bases). Germline assignment: CDR1 SGHDT and CDR2 YYEEEE. Trimming shortened V by 7 bases and J by 7 bases, and 14 bases separated the two germline ends. The CDR3 is 12 residues long. The CDR3 sequence is CASQGQVVTQYF. CDR3 nucleotides: TGTGCCAGCCAGGGGCAGGTCGTGACCCAGTACTTC.

The table lists this clone with many counts. The chain has TRBV12-3 or TRBV12-4 and TRBJ2-6; weak D call: TRBD2 (6 bases). Trimming took off 2 bases at V and 2 bases at J, with 16 bases between the two ends. The CDR3 runs to 18 residues. The CDR3 spells CASSLRGGAGTGANVLTF. The CDR3 DNA sequence: TGTGCCAGCAGTTTAAGAGGCGGGGCAGGGACTGGGGCCAACGTCCTGACTTTC.

This clone was found a few times. The chain has TRBV20-1 and TRBJ2-7; D gene unclear. In germline, CDR1 is DFQATT, CDR2 SNEGSKA (reference sequence). The CDR3 totals 14 residues. V was shortened by 0 bases and J by 6 bases, with 15 bases between the two germline ends. The CDR3 loop reads CSARDSRHVSEQYF. The CDR3, as DNA: TGCAGTGCTAGAGATTCGCGGCATGTAAGCGAGCAGTACTTC.

There are many counts of this clone. Other nucleotide sequences from this sample produce the same CDR3. V gene TRBV29-1 combines with J gene TRBJ1-2; possibly TRBD1 for D (5 bases). The V and J ends lost 6 bases and 5 bases respectively, with 19 bases between them. Germline V lookup: CDR1 SQVTM, CDR2 ANQGSEA. The CDR3 length is 14 residues. CDR3: CSVSLTGVNYGYTF. The CDR3 DNA is TGCAGCGTCTCCTTAACGGGGGTCAATTATGGCTACACCTTC. Using reference TRBV29-1 and TRBJ1-2 for the parts outside the CDR3, the full variable domain is SAVISQKPSRDICQRGTSLTIQCQVDSQVTMMFWYRQQPGQSLTLIATANQGSEATYESGFVIDKFPISRPNLTFSTLTVSNMSPEDSSIYLCSVSLTGVNYGYTFGSGTRLTVV.

This clone was recorded at least ten times. In DNA form, the CDR3 reads TGTGCCAGCAGTTACTCCGGGGGCAGGGGTCAAGAGACCCAGTACTTC. It yields the protein CASSYSGGRGQETQYF. The J gene is TRBJ2-5, the V gene TRBV6-2 or TRBV6-3; D is perhaps TRBD1 or TRBD2 (6 bases each). V lost 0 bases and J 2 bases, leaving 13 bases between the germline ends. Per germline, CDR1 MNHEY and CDR2 SVGEGT. CDR3 size: 16 residues.

This clone was counted many times. The chain carries TRBV25-1 and TRBJ1-2, with 9 nucleotides matching TRBD1. Trimming at V came to 1 base and at J to 8 bases, leaving 14 bases not matched to a gene. From germline, CDR1 is MGHDK and CDR2 SYGVNS. The CDR3 length is 17 residues. The chain's CDR3 is CASSESSRQGDLWGYTF. The CDR3 region has the DNA TGTGCCAGCAGTGAATCGTCGAGACAGGGGGACCTATGGGGCTACACCTTC.